Below are 31 T cell receptor beta chains sequenced from a single sample in a study of blood T cell repertoires in COVID-19. The repertoire was sequenced with immunoSEQ multiplex PCR; TCRdb's copy has only in-frame clones and lacks some. The sample has about 58,000 clones; around 91% are singletons. Material for sequencing was peripheral blood. The receptor set was obtained from a woman aged 55-70 years with active COVID-19.

This chain connects TRBV4-2 to TRBJ2-7; the match to TRBD2 covers 7 bases. Germline lookup yields CDR1 LGHNA and CDR2 YNFKEQ. This CDR3 spans 14 amino acids. J lost 3 bases, V lost 0 bases, and 2 bases had no gene match. The CDR3 region is CASSQERDYYEQYF. The CDR3 region has the DNA TGTGCCAGCAGCCAAGAGAGGGACTACTACGAGCAGTACTTC.

This chain uses TRBV5-6 with TRBJ2-4; D is possibly TRBD2 (5 bases). This CDR3 comprises 14 residues. V lost 2 bases and J lost 2, with 8 bases in between. Germline V lookup: CDR1 SGHDT, CDR2 YYEEEE. CDR3 in amino acids: CASSFTGTKNIQYF. In DNA form, the CDR3 reads TGTGCCAGCAGCTTTACGGGGACCAAAAACATTCAGTACTTC.

The chain combines TRBV19 with TRBJ2-7; D is uncertain. The CDR3 covers 13 residues. The germline V and J ends were trimmed by 6 bases and 3 bases, with 12 bases remaining between them. The V gene's germline CDR1 is LNHDA and CDR2 SQIVND (reference sequence). The CDR3 DNA follows: TGTGCCAGTAGCAGGATATTGGGCTACGAGCAGTACTTC. The encoded protein is CASSRILGYEQYF.

V is TRBV11-3 and J is TRBJ2-3, with 10 bases lining up with TRBD1. The germline V gene has CDR1 SGHNT and CDR2 YENEEA. The CDR3 is made up of 17 amino acids. Trimming at V came to 1 base and at J to 1 base, leaving 5 bases not matched to a gene. As DNA, the CDR3 is TGTGCCAGCAGCTTAGGGTCCGGGACAGGGGGCACAGATACGCAGTATTTT. As protein: CASSLGSGTGGTDTQYF.

The chain combines TRBV3-1 (or the pseudogene TRBV3-2) with TRBJ2-3; TRBD1 matches at 8 bases. V dropped 1 base and J dropped 8; count of bases not matched to a gene: 8. CDR1 and CDR2 (germline): LGHDT, YNNKEL (reference sequence). The CDR3 sequence is 15 residues long. The CDR3 protein is CASSQGSRGQATQYF. CDR3 DNA: TGTGCCAGCAGCCAAGGCTCCAGGGGGCAGGCTACGCAGTATTTT.

The chain is built from TRBV19 and TRBJ2-2; 8 bases are a match to TRBD1. The CDR3 totals 13 residues. J lost 5 bases, V lost 10 bases, and 6 bases had no gene match. CDR1 is LNHDA, CDR2 SQIVND, per germline (reference sequence). The CDR3 region has the DNA TGTGCCACTCTGTGGACAGGGACCGGGGAGCTGTTTTTT. Translation gives CATLWTGTGELFF.

The chain couples TRBV10-3 to TRBJ1-3; no clear D gene. This CDR3 is 16 amino acids long. Germline-derived CDR1 and CDR2 are ENHRY and SYGVKD. V was shortened by 3 bases and J by 4 bases, with 16 bases between the two germline ends. Here the CDR3 DNA reads TGTGCCATCAGTGAAAAGACGGGAGCTGGGGGAAACACCATATATTTT. It codes for CAISEKTGAGGNTIYF.

This chain links TRBV18 with TRBJ1-5, with 7 bases fitting TRBD1. V lost 1 base and J lost 1; bases outside the gene matches: 1. The germline CDR1 and CDR2 sequences are KGHSH and LQKENI. The CDR3 loop spans 15 amino acids. The CDR3 DNA sequence: TGTGCCAGCTCACCACAGGGGGCCAGCAATCAGCCCCAGCATTTT. This codes for CASSPQGASNQPQHF.

J is TRBJ1-4 and V is TRBV7-6; D gene uncertain. The V gene's germline CDR1 is SGHVS and CDR2 FNYEAQ. V lost 5 bases and J lost 0, with 13 bases in between. The CDR3 sequence is 16 residues long. CDR3 in DNA: TGTGCCAGCAGCCCAGAGGGTGGAACAACTAATGAAAAACTGTTTTTT. It specifies CASSPEGGTTNEKLFF.

The chain links TRBV18 to TRBJ1-4; D perhaps matches TRBD1 (6 bases). With 1 base removed from V and 3 bases from J, the gap between germline ends came to 9 bases. This CDR3 spans 15 amino acids. CDR1 is KGHSH, CDR2 LQKENI, per germline. The CDR3 sequence: CASSPLEGANEKLFF. The DNA of the CDR3 is TGTGCCAGCTCACCACTCGAGGGGGCTAATGAAAAACTGTTTTTT.

The chain combines TRBV7-2 with TRBJ1-1; maybe TRBD1 (6 bases). This CDR3 spans 15 amino acids. The V end was cut by 5 bases, the J end by 1 base, with 14 bases between. Looked up from germline, CDR1 is SGHTA and CDR2 is FQGNSA. For the CDR3, the DNA is TGTGCCAGCAGCCCTCGGGGGGCGCGGAACACTGAAGCTTTCTTT. Its protein is CASSPRGARNTEAFF.

The J gene is TRBJ2-7, the V gene TRBV7-9; TRBD2 is a possible D gene (5 bases). Germline V gene data show CDR1 as SEHNR and CDR2 as FQNEAQ (reference sequence). The CDR3 runs to 12 residues. V gave up 7 bases and J gave up 1 base, with 8 bases separating them. CDR3 sequence (DNA): TGTGCCAGCATGACTAATTCCTACGAGCAGTACTTC. This encodes CASMTNSYEQYF.

As to this clone: This specimen includes other DNA sequences encoding the same CDR3. V gene TRBV5-1 combines with J gene TRBJ1-4; D perhaps matches TRBD1 (5 bases). The germline CDR1 and CDR2 sequences are SGHRS and YFSETQ. The CDR3 contains 15 residues. The V end lost 3 bases, the J end lost 0 bases, and 9 bases lay between the germline ends. The CDR3 sequence: CASSSPGSTNEKLFF. The CDR3 region has the DNA TGCGCCAGCAGCTCACCAGGGTCAACTAATGAAAAACTGTTTTTT.

The rearrangement joins TRBV30 to TRBJ2-1, with TRBD1 matching over 8 bases. The CDR3 runs to 14 residues. Germline CDR1 is GTSNPN and CDR2 is SVGIG (reference sequence). Trimming cost V 2 bases and J 4 bases; bases outside gene matches: 4. The CDR3, as DNA: TGTGCCTGGAGTACAGGGGGTATGTACAATGAGCAGTTCTTC. It codes for CAWSTGGMYNEQFF.

V usage is TRBV7-9 and J usage is TRBJ2-1; 15 nucleotides line up with TRBD2. In germline, CDR1 is SEHNR, CDR2 FQNEAQ (reference sequence). The trim removed 3 bases at V and 14 bases at J, leaving 2 bases unmatched. This CDR3 comprises 13 residues. The CDR3 sequence is CASSLGLAGGKFF. The CDR3 coding sequence is TGTGCCAGCAGCTTGGGACTAGCGGGGGGTAAGTTCTTC.

V is TRBV27 and J is TRBJ2-5, with D possibly matching TRBD1 (7 bases). The V gene lost 5 bases and the J gene lost 5 bases, with 24 bases spanning the gap. There are 17 residues in the CDR3. CDR1 and CDR2 (germline): MNHEY, SMNVEV (reference sequence). DNA for the CDR3: TGTGCCAGCAGTCCCTCCTATCGGGGGACAGTTGGCGAGACCCAGTACTTC. Encoded protein: CASSPSYRGTVGETQYF.

This clone was counted only a few times. This chain connects TRBV7-9 to TRBJ2-1; TRBD2 matches at 8 bases. Unmatched junction bases numbered 10, after V lost 5 bases and J lost 7 bases. CDR3 length: 15 amino acids. The germline V gene has CDR1 SEHNR and CDR2 FQNEAQ (reference sequence). In DNA, the CDR3 is TGTGCCAGCAGCCGAAACGGGGGGGCTCTGAATGAGCAGTTCTTC. Translation gives CASSRNGGALNEQFF. Full variable domain (missing parts from reference TRBV7-9 and TRBJ2-1): DTGVSQNPRHKITKRGQNVTFRCDPISEHNRLYWYRQTLGQGPEFLTYFQNEAQLEKSRLLSDRFSAERPKGSFSTLEIQRTEQGDSAMYLCASSRNGGALNEQFFGPGTRLTVL.

V and J are TRBV5-6 and TRBJ1-4, with TRBD1 matching 8 bases. Losses at the gene ends were 6 bases for V and 7 bases for J; bases not matched to a gene: 14. The CDR3 is made up of 16 amino acids. Germline-derived CDR1 and CDR2 are SGHDT and YYEEEE. CDR3 bases: TGTGCCAGCACCACGACAGGGGCGTTTTTTAGTGAAAAACTGTTTTTT. Translation gives CASTTTGAFFSEKLFF.

The chain combines TRBV20-1 with TRBJ1-2; no firm D call. The length of the CDR3 is 10 residues. The V end lost 7 bases, the J end lost 4 bases, and 7 bases lay between the germline ends. CDR1 DFQATT and CDR2 SNEGSKA come from the germline V gene (reference sequence). The CDR3 nucleotides read TGCAGTGTCAACAGCTATGGCTACACCTTC. This encodes CSVNSYGYTF.

The rearrangement links TRBV11-2 to TRBJ1-1; 9 bases fit TRBD1. Trimming at V came to 3 bases and at J to 4 bases, leaving 6 bases not matched to a gene. There are 15 residues in the CDR3. CDR1 and CDR2 from the germline V gene are SGHAT and FQNNGV. CDR3 residues: CASSFSQTGGTEAFF. The CDR3 nucleotides read TGTGCCAGCAGCTTCAGTCAGACAGGGGGCACTGAAGCTTTCTTT. Looking up the rest from reference TRBV11-2 and TRBJ1-1 gives the full variable domain: EAGVAQSPRYKIIEKRQSVAFWCNPISGHATLYWYQQILGQGPKLLIQFQNNGVVDDSQLPKDRFSAERLKGVDSTLKIQPAKLEDSAVYLCASSFSQTGGTEAFFGQGTRLTVV.

The chain couples TRBV13 to TRBJ2-6, with a tentative D call TRBD1 (6 bases). V lost 5 bases, J lost 5 bases, and 10 bases lay in between. The germline V gene encodes CDR1 PRHDT and CDR2 FYEKMQ (reference sequence). This CDR3 region has 14 residues. CDR3 region: CASSRTVWANVLTF. The CDR3, as DNA: TGTGCCAGCAGCCGGACAGTCTGGGCCAACGTCCTGACTTTC.

The chain carries TRBV5-1 and TRBJ2-6; 7 bases match TRBD1. Germline V gene sequence: CDR1 SGHRS, CDR2 YFSETQ. The CDR3 is 16 amino acids. V gave up 0 bases and J gave up 2 bases; unmatched junction bases: 2. The CDR3 DNA sequence: TGCGCCAGCAGCTTGGTAGGGGGCGCTGGGGCCAACGTCCTGACTTTC. This encodes CASSLVGGAGANVLTF.

The CDR3 loop reads CASSQHDSRNEKLFF. The DNA for the CDR3 is TGTGCCAGCAGCCAACACGACAGCAGAAATGAAAAACTGTTTTTT. The gene calls are TRBV3-1 (or the pseudogene TRBV3-2) and TRBJ1-4; perhaps TRBD1 as D (5 bases). CDR3 size: 15 residues. Trimming cost V 2 bases and J 5 bases, with 12 bases left between them. Germline V gene lookup returns CDR1 LGHDT and CDR2 YNNKEL (reference sequence).

This chain uses TRBV4-1 with TRBJ1-2; D not resolved. This CDR3 spans 12 amino acids. The germline V and J ends were trimmed by 3 bases and 8 bases, with 10 bases remaining between them. The germline CDR1 and CDR2 sequences are MGHRA and YSYEKL. This CDR3 is CASSHEVEGYTF. The CDR3 DNA follows: TGCGCCAGCAGCCACGAGGTGGAGGGCTACACCTTC.

This clone has a handful of counts. The genes are TRBV24-1 and TRBJ1-2, with a possible D match to TRBD1 (5 bases). The CDR3 runs to 12 residues. The V end was cut by 3 bases, the J end by 9 bases, with 10 bases between. Germline assignment: CDR1 KGHDR and CDR2 SFDVKD. CDR3 DNA: TGTGCCACCAGTGATCGCCGGGGGAGCTACACCTTC. It codes for CATSDRRGSYTF.

V is TRBV19 and J is TRBJ1-5, with D perhaps matching TRBD1 (5 bases). The CDR3 runs 16 residues. In germline, CDR1 is LNHDA, CDR2 SQIVND (reference sequence). V was pared by 3 bases and J by 4 bases, with 16 bases between. The CDR3 spells CASSMGFRDRNQPQHF. The CDR3 nucleotides read TGTGCCAGTAGTATGGGTTTCCGAGACAGAAATCAGCCCCAGCATTTT.

This CDR3 reads CASSPAGQGVGNTIYF. CDR3 nucleotides: TGTGCCAGCAGCCCCGCGGGACAGGGGGTCGGAAACACCATATATTTT. The chain links TRBV7-9 to TRBJ1-3; 11 bases align to TRBD1. CDR1 and CDR2 from the germline V gene are SEHNR and FQNEAQ (reference sequence). The CDR3 sequence is 16 residues long. After removal of 5 bases from V and 4 bases from J, the junction contained 7 bases not matched to a gene.

The chain carries TRBV20-1 and TRBJ2-4, with 8 bases identical to TRBD2. With V trimmed by 3 bases and J by 7 bases, 5 bases remained unmatched. This CDR3 has 13 amino acids. Germline V gene lookup returns CDR1 DFQATT and CDR2 SNEGSKA (reference sequence). CDR3 region: CSASYSSGNIQYF. Written as DNA, the CDR3 is TGCAGTGCTAGTTATTCTAGCGGGAACATTCAGTACTTC.

With respect to this clone: A junction boundary mismatches the germline segment, possibly from a read error. J is TRBJ2-1 and V is TRBV3-1 (or the pseudogene TRBV3-2); 9 bases are a match to TRBD2. CDR3 length equals 16 residues. Germline values: CDR1 LGHDT, CDR2 YNNKEL (reference sequence). This chain's CDR3 is CASTQLAGQSYNEQFF. The CDR3 bases are TGTGCCAGCACCCAACTAGCGGGTCAATCATACAATGAGCAGTTCTTC.

V is TRBV19 and J is TRBJ2-7, with a weak D call TRBD1 (7 bases). V lost 5 bases, J lost 3 bases, and 20 bases lay in between. The CDR3 totals 16 residues. Per germline, CDR1 LNHDA and CDR2 SQIVND (reference sequence). The chain's CDR3 is CASSHKGAGRIYEQYF. DNA of the CDR3: TGTGCCAGTAGTCATAAGGGGGCAGGGAGGATCTACGAGCAGTACTTC.

This clone has more than one count but fewer than ten. The gene calls are TRBV5-1 and TRBJ1-2, with D hard to call. CDR1 is SGHRS and CDR2 is YFSETQ in the germline V gene. The CDR3 spans 13 residues. V lost 0 bases and J 4 bases, leaving 7 bases between the germline ends. CDR3 residues: CASSLGQSYGYTF. The CDR3 region has the DNA TGCGCCAGCAGCTTGGGCCAGTCCTATGGCTACACCTTC.